This TCR beta chain derives from a study of cytomegalovirus exposure and HLA in healthy donors. PCR was performed using 60 Vbeta and 13 Jbeta primers. Sequenced by immunoSEQ multiplex PCR; TCRdb stores in-frame clones only, minus some. The sample carries more than 150,000 clones, 78% recorded once. Trimming removed 7 bases from V and 2 bases from J; junction bases left unmatched: 11. Looked up from germline, CDR1 is LNHDA and CDR2 is SQIVND (reference sequence). There are 15 residues in the CDR3. The chain employs TRBV19 and TRBJ2-7, with 7 bases lining up with TRBD1. Input material: PBMCs. The sequence was collected from a woman aged 25 to 39 in good health and CMV-seropositive. CDR3 coding DNA: TGTGCCAGTAAAGTTTCCGGACAGGACCCCTACGAGCAGTACTTC. Translation gives CASKVSGQDPYEQYF.